Listed below are T cell receptor beta chains from one sample, sequenced in a study of blood T cell repertoires in COVID-19. Clones were sequenced by immunoSEQ multiplex PCR, and TCRdb holds only the in-frame ones, with some missing. This table holds over 150,000 clones, 86% found once. Material for sequencing was peripheral blood. These receptors all stem from a man aged 50 to 60 with active or convalescent COVID-19. The CDR3 runs from the conserved cysteine through the conserved F or W. The order of the fields is D gene, clone size, J gene, V gene, CDR3 protein, CDR3 DNA. The D gene is left open where the match is weak. Expanded clones are given a class, and other clones once, few, many or no size at all.

>TRBD1|once|TRBJ2-2|TRBV18
CASSPRGTGPNTGELFF
TGTGCCAGCTCACCGAGGGGGACAGGTCCGAACACCGGGGAGCTGTTTTTT
>TRBD2|NA|TRBJ2-4|TRBV4-3
CASSQDRGGRNIQYF
TGCGCCAGCAGCCAAGATCGGGGGGGGAGAAACATTCAGTACTTC
>TRBD2|NA|TRBJ2-1|TRBV7-2
CASSSLAGGTYNEQFF
TGTGCCAGCAGCTCGTTAGCGGGAGGAACCTACAATGAGCAGTTCTTC
>NA|NA|TRBJ2-1|TRBV24-1
CATSDPTRFPYNEQFF
TGTGCCACCAGTGATCCAACTAGGTTCCCCTACAATGAGCAGTTCTTC
>TRBD1|NA|TRBJ1-4|TRBV5-1
CASTPNGQGGEKLFF
TGCGCCAGCACCCCGAACGGACAGGGGGGGGAAAAACTGTTTTTT
>NA|once|TRBJ2-1|TRBV19
CASSMGAGVHHEQFF
TGTGCCAGTAGTATGGGGGCAGGGGTACACCATGAGCAGTTCTTC
>TRBD2|NA|TRBJ2-2|TRBV6-2/TRBV6-3
CASTPLAGGTNTGELFF
TGTGCCAGCACCCCGCTGGCGGGAGGCACGAACACCGGGGAGCTGTTTTTT
>NA|NA|TRBJ1-2|TRBV2
CASRQQGGNYGYTF
TGTGCCAGCAGGCAACAGGGAGGGAACTATGGCTACACCTTC
>NA|once|TRBJ2-4|TRBV21-1
CASSAHRGLGQAKNIQYF
TGTGCCAGCAGCGCTCACCGGGGACTGGGGCAAGCCAAAAACATTCAGTACTTC
>TRBD2|NA|TRBJ2-1|TRBV27
CASSLVLTSGPSPGEQFF
TGTGCCAGCAGTTTAGTTTTGACTAGCGGGCCCTCTCCGGGTGAGCAGTTCTTC
>NA|NA|TRBJ2-6|TRBV29-1
CSVAQDRANVLTF
TGCAGCGTTGCACAGGATCGGGCCAACGTCCTGACTTTC
>TRBD2|NA|TRBJ2-5|TRBV9
CASSVRPGGSETQYF
TGTGCCAGCAGCGTACGACCGGGGGGGTCCGAGACCCAGTACTTC
>NA|few|TRBJ1-5|TRBV10-1
CATRRVKGDRIIWSNQPQHF
TGCGCCACCCGCAGAGTTAAGGGGGATCGAATTATCTGGAGCAATCAGCCCCAGCATTTT
>NA|once|TRBJ2-2|TRBV24-1
CATSRRALTGELFF
TGTGCCACCTCCCGACGAGCACTAACCGGGGAGCTGTTTTTT
>NA|NA|TRBJ2-3|TRBV11-3
CASSSGTSSTDTQYF
TGTGCCAGCAGCTCAGGGACTTCGAGCACAGATACGCAGTATTTT
>TRBD2|once|TRBJ2-7|TRBV15
CATSRELLAGREQYF
TGTGCCACCAGCAGAGAGTTGCTAGCGGGACGCGAGCAGTACTTC
>TRBD1|NA|TRBJ2-2|TRBV18
CASSPPGQGRTGELFF
TGTGCCAGCTCACCACCGGGACAGGGGAGGACCGGGGAGCTGTTTTTT
>TRBD1|NA|TRBJ2-6|TRBV6-4
CASSGGTGMVGANVLTF
TGTGCCAGCAGTGGAGGGACAGGGATGGTTGGGGCCAACGTCCTGACTTTC
>TRBD1|NA|TRBJ1-6|TRBV10-3
CAARDRDNSPLHF
TGTGCCGCCCGGGACAGAGATAATTCACCCCTCCACTTT
>NA|NA|TRBJ1-6|TRBV6-5
CASRQTGANSPLHF
TGTGCCAGCAGGCAGACAGGAGCTAATTCACCCCTCCACTTT
>NA|NA|TRBJ2-2|TRBV5-1
CASSLAPGDTGELFF
TGCGCCAGCAGCTTGGCCCCCGGGGACACCGGGGAGCTGTTTTTT
>NA|NA|TRBJ1-2|TRBV10-3
CAISERLDSIPGYTF
TGTGCCATCAGTGAGAGACTGGACAGCATCCCCGGCTACACCTTC
>NA|NA|TRBJ2-7|TRBV19
CASSVVTSGEQYF
TGTGCCAGTAGTGTCGTAACCTCAGGGGAGCAGTACTTC
>NA|NA|TRBJ2-7|TRBV11-2
CASSLGGTVTYEQYF
TGTGCCAGCAGCTTAGGCGGGACGGTTACCTACGAGCAGTACTTC
>NA|NA|TRBJ1-1|TRBV2
CASSIRTDVMNTEAFF
TGTGCCAGCAGTATAAGGACTGACGTCATGAACACTGAAGCTTTCTTT
>NA|NA|TRBJ1-1|TRBV24-1
CATSAAPGGGNTEAFF
TGTGCCACCAGTGCCGCCCCCGGGGGGGGGAACACTGAAGCTTTCTTT
>NA|NA|TRBJ1-1|TRBV23-1
CASSHFQNTEAFF
TGCGCCAGCAGTCATTTCCAGAACACTGAAGCTTTCTTT
>TRBD2|NA|TRBJ2-3|TRBV27
CASSPTSGTQYF
TGTGCCAGCAGTCCAACTAGCGGGACGCAGTATTTT
>NA|NA|TRBJ1-2|TRBV15
CATRRGGYTF
TGTGCCACGCGGCGAGGAGGCTACACCTTC
>TRBD1|NA|TRBJ2-1|TRBV7-2
CASSLAGTGGLNEQFF
TGTGCCAGCAGCTTAGCCGGGACAGGGGGCCTCAATGAGCAGTTCTTC
>NA|NA|TRBJ1-1|TRBV5-1
CASSSNPGVNTEAFF
TGCGCCAGCAGCTCGAATCCGGGGGTAAACACTGAAGCTTTCTTT
>NA|NA|TRBJ1-2|TRBV7-2
CASGLPSIRGQYGYTF
TGTGCCAGTGGACTACCGTCTATTAGAGGGCAGTATGGCTACACCTTC
>NA|NA|TRBJ1-2|TRBV27
CASSSSYPYGYTF
TGTGCCAGCAGTTCCTCCTATCCCTATGGCTACACCTTC
>NA|NA|TRBJ2-7|TRBV27
CASSSPSRGEKTYEQYF
TGTGCCAGCAGTTCACCTAGCCGTGGGGAGAAGACTTACGAGCAGTACTTC
>TRBD1|NA|TRBJ2-2|TRBV7-9
CASIRTGATGELFF
TGTGCCAGCATTAGGACAGGGGCCACCGGGGAGCTGTTTTTT
>NA|NA|TRBJ2-1|TRBV29-1
CSVEVWTNNEQFF
TGCAGCGTTGAAGTCTGGACAAACAATGAGCAGTTCTTC
>NA|NA|TRBJ1-2|TRBV6-6
CASSYWTVTNGYTF
TGTGCCAGCAGTTACTGGACAGTAACAAATGGCTACACCTTC
>TRBD2|NA|TRBJ2-2|TRBV2
CASSPREWSTGELFF
TGTGCCAGCAGTCCGCGGGAGTGGAGCACCGGGGAGCTGTTTTTT
>TRBD2|NA|TRBJ2-1|TRBV2
CASREGLAGGNEQFF
TGTGCCAGCAGGGAGGGACTAGCTGGAGGAAATGAGCAGTTCTTC
>NA|NA|TRBJ2-5|TRBV7-9
CASSFPGSEETQYF
TGTGCCAGCAGCTTTCCGGGATCTGAAGAGACCCAGTACTTC
>NA|NA|TRBJ2-5|TRBV11-2
CASSFTRQETQYF
TGTGCCAGCAGCTTTACTAGACAAGAGACCCAGTACTTC
>NA|NA|TRBJ2-2|TRBV27
CASSFLATGELFF
TGTGCCAGCAGTTTCTTAGCTACCGGGGAGCTGTTTTTT
>NA|NA|TRBJ1-1|TRBV19
CASSPTGAEAFF
TGTGCCAGTAGCCCGACAGGAGCTGAAGCTTTCTTT
>NA|NA|TRBJ2-1|TRBV18
CASSPQEGSSYNEQFF
TGTGCCAGCTCACCACAGGAGGGGAGCTCCTACAATGAGCAGTTCTTC
>TRBD2|NA|TRBJ2-7|TRBV5-1
CASSLSRAGGPEQYF
TGCGCCAGCAGCTTGTCGAGAGCGGGGGGACCCGAGCAGTACTTC
>TRBD2|once|TRBJ2-1|TRBV19
CASSRRYSGGASNEQFF
TGTGCCAGTAGTAGACGATATAGCGGGGGGGCGAGCAATGAGCAGTTCTTC
>NA|NA|TRBJ1-2|TRBV28
CASSLGQGGYGYTF
TGTGCCAGCAGTTTAGGTCAGGGTGGCTATGGCTACACCTTC
>NA|NA|TRBJ1-1|TRBV1
CTSKHGRGTEAFF
TGCACCAGCAAACACGGCAGGGGCACTGAAGCTTTCTTT
>TRBD1|NA|TRBJ2-7|TRBV6-5
CASSYSGTGFYEQYF
TGTGCCAGCAGTTACTCAGGGACAGGGTTCTACGAGCAGTACTTC
>NA|once|TRBJ2-2|TRBV29-1
CSSGIGRYGGPRSGELFF
TGCAGCTCCGGAATTGGGAGGTACGGAGGGCCCCGGTCCGGGGAGCTGTTTTTT
>TRBD1|NA|TRBJ1-1|TRBV6-4
CASFRRQGEHGEDTEAFF
TGTGCCAGCTTCCGCCGGCAGGGGGAACACGGCGAGGACACTGAAGCTTTCTTT
>NA|NA|TRBJ1-4|TRBV4-2
CASSQGQGLGEKLFF
TGTGCCAGCAGCCAAGGTCAGGGGCTAGGGGAAAAACTGTTTTTT
>TRBD2|once|TRBJ2-1|TRBV29-1
CSVGPGISGIHNEQFF
TGCAGCGTTGGGCCTGGTATTAGCGGGATCCACAATGAGCAGTTCTTC
>NA|NA|TRBJ1-1|TRBV3-1/TRBV3-2
CASSPMTITEAFF
TGTGCCAGCAGTCCCATGACAATCACTGAAGCTTTCTTT
>NA|once|TRBJ2-1|TRBV2
CASSVNGISYNEQFF
TGTGCCAGCAGTGTGAACGGGATCTCCTACAATGAGCAGTTCTTC
>TRBD1|NA|TRBJ1-1|TRBV6-2/TRBV6-3
CASSSPTGDANTEAFF
TGTGCCAGCAGTTCCCCAACAGGGGATGCGAACACTGAAGCTTTCTTT
>NA|NA|TRBJ2-3|TRBV20-1
CSARGGHTQYF
TGCAGTGCTAGAGGGGGCCATACGCAGTATTTT
>NA|NA|TRBJ1-2|TRBV5-8
CASSFLGAYDGYTF
TGTGCCAGCAGCTTTTTAGGGGCTTACGATGGCTACACCTTC
>TRBD1|few|TRBJ2-4|TRBV4-1
CASSQVDRDQDIQYF
TGCGCCAGCAGCCAAGTAGACAGGGACCAGGACATTCAGTACTTC